This TCR beta chain was sequenced during a study of blood T cell repertoires in COVID-19 (dated by TCRdb to the early 2020s). About the full investigation: Samples covering the acute and convalescent phases of COVID-19 were provided by collaborators in the United States, Italy and Spain. The material from the prospective study consisted of cDNA or gDNA derived from T cells, B-cell-depleted T cells, or PBMCs. Subjects who had been exposed to COVID-19, were actively infected with it, or had recovered from it provided the deeply sampled blood TCRbeta repertoires that made up the dataset. The repertoires were released in a freely available public database intended as a resource for research on the immune response to SARS-CoV-2. The samples were drawn from two sources: the first 160 participants of the ongoing ImmuneRACE study, and 1,000 to 1,500 subjects contributed by 6 global collaborators. A de-identified subject ID, COVID-19 status, age in years and sex were almost always included in the sample metadata. HLA class I and class II types, where available, came from metadata supplied by the sample provider rather than from assay-based typing. Summary of the overall study and its limitations: Clinical and demographic metadata were provided uncurated, with the amount varying by source and participant.

A note on this clone: Its antigen is still unknown. The record has no base qualities; no much larger clone is one base away.

TCRbeta CDR3 regions were amplified from genomic DNA by means of the immunoSEQ Assay, a bias-controlled multiplex PCR. The authors' analysis ran thus. The number of nucleated cells in each sample was estimated by amplification of reference gene primers within the assay. Sequence reads were collapsed and filtered to measure the absolute abundance of every unique TCRbeta CDR3 rearrangement. For each sample, productive Simpson clonality was calculated as the square root of Simpson's diversity index over productive rearrangements. This immuneACCESS table, as held by TCRdb, lists in-frame sequences with V and J called but not all clones. Of the missing ones, under half trace to an unresolved V gene in checked studies; the others have no known cause. Clone size and V and J calls were adopted from that table, with D and trimming inferred from the DNA. Counted in this sample were fewer than 350,000 clones; roughly 93% of them appeared once. Together, the top ten hold over 2% of the sample.

Participants in the prospective study were enrolled through a virtual design, were aged roughly 18 to 100 years, and lived in under 25 United States geographic areas. In the prospective study, cohorts were assigned on the basis of participant-reported clinical history obtained from a screening survey and a study questionnaire. Mobile phlebotomists in the prospective study collected whole blood, serum and a nasopharyngeal or oropharyngeal swab from every participant. Additional blood draws and questionnaires over an approximately 2-month period could optionally be provided by prospective study participants. Before DNA extraction, prospective study blood samples were shipped either frozen or at room temperature. Sequencing was carried out using PBMCs or T cells enriched from blood (not recorded which). The origin of this receptor is a woman between 40 and 50 years old with acute COVID-19.

The CDR3 corresponds to CASSYSGTESYEQYF. The nucleotides read TGTGCCAGCAGCTATTCCGGGACAGAGTCCTACGAGCAGTACTTC. The chain is encoded by TRBV11-3 joined to TRBJ2-7, and TRBD1 aligns with 7 junction nucleotides. The V end gives up 4 bases and the J end 1 base, leaving 7 bases in the junction not matched to a gene. Counted from cysteine to phenylalanine, this CDR3 has 15 amino acids. The entry retains the CDR3 DNA only, 45 bases that are in frame from base 1. The CDR1 and CDR2 encoded by the germline V gene are SGHNT and YENEEA.